This T cell receptor beta chain was profiled in a study of cytomegalovirus exposure and HLA in healthy donors (dated by TCRdb to 2016 to 2017). With respect to the entire study: An earlier analysis of approximately 640 of the donors reported 250 to 300 Gb of sequence data and 100 million to 140 million unique TCR beta sequences from some 180 million T cells. Approximately 310 gigabases of sequencing data and approximately 85 million unique TCR sequences were included in an early release covering roughly 700 HLA-typed donors. Among the roughly 400 genotyped donors, approximately 81% belonged to the genetic ancestry cluster associated with self-reported Caucasian donors. The study aimed to test whether signatures of past pathogen exposure could be identified by cataloging public T cell receptors. The study used immunosequencing to profile the T cell repertoires of around 600 subjects and linked those repertoires to cytomegalovirus serostatus. Besides the first cohort of about 730 subjects, a separate validation cohort made up of 120 different subjects was used. To predict cytomegalovirus infection status, the study combined high-throughput TCR immunosequencing, statistical association of individual TCRs with disease status, and machine learning. To study patterns of TCR occurrence, a later analysis re-analyzed previously published TCR beta repertoires from 666 donors and added high-resolution HLA genotyping. In the later analysis, no new phenotypic data were used to find candidate immune exposures; instead, reliance was placed on TCR beta sequences and their occurrence across donors. To decide whether each TCR beta V gene segment behaved as functional or pseudogenic, an earlier analysis of 587 of the donors relied on high-throughput TCR beta sequencing. Donor age, sex, ethnicity and CMV serostatus were collected together with the repertoire data. Genome-wide SNP genotypes for about 65% of the roughly 700 donors were used in a later genetic analysis, which treated that subset as a discovery cohort. All discovery cohort repertoires had been generated using a single sequencing platform. Class I and class II HLA loci were covered by the typing at four-digit resolution. Typing coverage varied by locus: about 620-630 donors for A, B, C, DRB1 and DQB1; roughly 560 for DQA1; approximately 610 for DPA1; about 450 for DPB1. A handful of DR-DQ haplotypes were handled as single units for association and clustering because linkage in the cohort was strong. Among some 410 genotyped donors of the cohort, an average of around 240,000 unique TCR beta nucleotide sequences were sequenced per donor, 15% to 20% of them non-productive. On the study overall, not on this receptor specifically: The authors suggested that the approach could potentially be extended to other disease states and immunological phenotypes. In a later analysis, most CMV-associated TCR beta chains were found to appear HLA-restricted, with HLA associations seemingly driven largely by CMV exposure. A cluster of highly shared sequence variants was judged likely to represent a technical artifact of the sequencing pipeline. A later analysis found that TCR association rates varied across HLA loci, with DRB1 alleles showing the most associated TCRs and HLA-C alleles the fewest. A later analysis reported that several top co-occurrence clusters appeared linked to parvovirus B19, influenza, CMV and Epstein-Barr virus. When HLA alleles, especially DR and DQ, strongly co-occurred, TCR associations were difficult to assign to individual alleles. The classifier was reported to diagnose cytomegalovirus status with high specificity and sensitivity in both the original and validation cohorts. In a later genetic analysis, fewer N-insertions in productive TCRs were reported among donors in an Asian-associated ancestry cluster than the roughly 700-donor mean. While some public TCRs were present in many individuals, most TCR sequences turned up only very rarely across donors. Broadly in line with IMGT annotations, most TCR beta V segments showed up in productive rearrangements about 87% or about 30% of the time in an earlier analysis of roughly 590 of the donors. In the study, some 160 TCR beta chains were listed as associated with cytomegalovirus. The earlier analysis of approximately 540 of the donors excluded approximately 15 rarely observed V segments, including chromosome 9 orphons, because counts were too low. Presence/absence analyses assumed roughly uniform sequencing depth across donors, an assumption that may not hold. V-gene and J-gene trimming of TCR beta chains was associated with a missense DCLRE1C variant in a later genetic analysis, and the association was replicated in an independent cohort. Immune exposure information for the cohort was limited to CMV serostatus. A further reported finding was that TCR beta sequences accurately predicted the HLA-A and HLA-B alleles for most subjects in the first cohort. At a false discovery rate of 0.05, a later analysis linked some 17,000 TCR beta sequences to specific HLA alleles. In a later analysis, HLA-associated TCR beta chains were found to be more clonally expanded and to have lower generation probabilities than equally common non-associated chains. In vitro tests confirmed that three of the cytomegalovirus-associated TCR beta chains recognize cytomegalovirus antigens. Because some donors lacked HLA typing at each locus, the association tests relied only on the typed subset. The cohort was sequenced for TCR beta chains only, and without alpha or paired-chain data the features that could be detected were limited. Linkage disequilibrium might explain the correlated functional status among segregating V segments, but an unknown experimental factor could not be ruled out.

The cohort was made up of about 670 healthy bone marrow donors. Cohort members were all nominally healthy when sampled, although unrecorded immune exposures were likely present. The donor tested CMV seropositive, placing the donor among the 289 seropositive members of the cohort. Every donor gave a peripheral blood sample, and the peripheral blood mononuclear cells from that sample were used for TCR beta sequencing. The Qiagen DNeasy Blood Extraction Kit was used to extract genomic DNA from the blood cell samples. As for this clone: It lacks a known antigen. Base qualities were left out, and no much larger clone turns up one base away.

Receptor amplification or capture employed the immunoSEQ multiplex PCR assay. The multiplex PCR relied on a mix of 60 forward primers for TCR Vbeta segments and 13 reverse primers for TCR Jbeta segments. The CDR3 region of rearranged TCR beta genes was amplified from genomic DNA with a multiplex PCR assay. The amplified TCR beta libraries were sequenced on the Illumina HiSeq System as 87-base-pair reads. On the study's bioinformatics: Across the roughly 640 repertoires, a later analysis counted 60 million to 90 million unique TCR beta chains, 9.5 million to 13 million of which were shared by at least two donors. Raw reads were error-corrected and collapsed into unique sequences by a nearest-neighbor algorithm in which closely related sequences were merged to remove PCR and sequencing errors. CDR3 sequences were aligned to IMGT reference sequences to assign V, D and J gene segments. For a sequence to be retained, a match of at least six nucleotides to both a V gene segment and a J gene segment was required. Rearrangements were called productive when the CDR3 lacked stop codons and stayed in frame with V and J; all others were non-productive. Following IMGT convention, CDR3 was defined as the stretch from the second conserved V-encoded cysteine up to the conserved J-encoded phenylalanine. The earlier analysis of 550 to 650 of the donors excluded any sequence lacking an unambiguous match to a single V gene segment. An earlier analysis of some 500 of the donors classified V segments as functional when productive rearrangements were above 56.7% and as segregating when the standard deviation between donors was above 5%. A statistical classification framework was built to diagnose cytomegalovirus status from the catalog of TCR beta chain sequences. In a later analysis, V and J genes were assigned by comparing TCR nucleotide sequences against IMGT/GENE-DB human TR gene sequences. Using the TCRdist pipeline, a later analysis assigned CDR3 sequences along with most-parsimonious VDJ recombination scenarios. A later analysis defined each TCR beta chain by its CDR3 amino acid sequence plus V-gene family, and excluded reads lacking a unique V-gene family. In a later analysis, around 600 highly shared, low-generation-probability nucleotide sequences were removed to address suspected cross-contamination and a sequencing artifact. A later analysis calculated a clonal expansion index for each public chain from normalized within-repertoire ranks of inferred template counts. Generation probabilities in a later analysis came from a VDJ recombination model fitted to out-of-frame rearrangements, and those results were checked against IGoR. In a later analysis, hypergeometric tests were used to score TCR-TCR, TCR-HLA and TCR-CMV co-occurrence, with a repertoire-size bias correction applied to TCR pairs. In a later analysis, false discovery rates were estimated by permuting HLA or CMV assignments 20 times. A later analysis grouped co-occurring TCRs with DBSCAN, adding TCRdist sequence similarity when clustering within HLA-allele-positive subsets. Repertoires with fewer than 30,000 or more than 120,000 public chains were left out of co-occurrence clustering, as were five repertoires with anomalous nucleotide sharing. TCRdb holds this immuneACCESS table with in-frame rearrangements only. Some clones are missing; in checked studies, unresolved V genes explain under half, and the rest has no known cause. V and J calls plus clone size are reproduced from that table; the DNA served to infer D and trimming. Counted in this sample were some 170,000 clones; 8.5% to 10% of them appeared once. Approximately 1.3% of the sample comes from the top ten.

The material sequenced was PBMCs. This receptor was taken from a woman under 40 in good health and CMV-seropositive.

The sequence in DNA is TGCAGCGCCTACCCGAGGGGGGACAGACTATCCTACGAGCAGTACTTC. This encodes CSAYPRGDRLSYEQYF. This receptor chain uses TRBV29-1 and TRBJ2-7, and possibly TRBD1, on 7 matching bases. The CDR3, from cysteine to phenylalanine, totals 16 residues. Here the CDR3 DNA is all that survives: 48 bases in frame from base 1. The trim is 7 bases for V and 1 base for J, with a gap of 23 bases between the germline ends. CDR1 and CDR2, looked up from the germline V gene, are SQVTM and ANQGSEA.